This TCR beta chain was observed in a study of shared clonotypes between healthy human individuals. Deep-level assay runs were performed. Data came from immunoSEQ multiplex PCR; TCRdb stores just in-frame clones and leaves some out. Altogether millions of clones are present, about 95% being singletons, with the ten largest covering around 1.1%. Positively selected for CCR7, the CD45RO-negative cells used as naive CD8 cells excluded terminally differentiated effector memory CD45RA+ cells. Sequenced input: naive CD8+ T cells sorted from blood. The sequence was obtained from a young man in good health.

The CDR3 DNA follows: TGCGCCAGCAGCCAATGGAGAAACACTGAAGCTTTCTTT. As protein: CASSQWRNTEAFF. This chain links TRBV4-1 with TRBJ1-1; no clear D. This CDR3 has 13 residues. V was shortened by 2 bases and J by 2 bases, with 6 bases between the two germline ends. CDR1 and CDR2 (germline): MGHRA, YSYEKL.